The 10 T cell receptor beta chains listed next were all sequenced from one sample in a study of a mutant IDH1 vaccine in newly diagnosed glioma. Sequenced by immunoSEQ multiplex PCR; TCRdb stores in-frame clones only, minus some. The sample yields about 59,000 clones, 75% to 90% seen once. The time point denotes: week 5, during vaccination. In every dose of vaccine, 300 ug of mutant IDH1 20-mer peptide was given alongside topical imiquimod. These receptors are not linked to any known antigen. Sequences were derived from PBMCs, sampled from a glioma patient whose treatment included an IDH1 peptide vaccine. These receptors were obtained from a woman aged 35 to 49 with glioma.

This clone was found a few times. The chain joins TRBV6-5 to TRBJ1-4; possibly TRBD1 for D (5 bases). The CDR3 is made up of 14 amino acids. Trimming shortened V by 4 bases and J by 4 bases, and 10 bases separated the two germline ends. Germline CDR1 and CDR2: MNHEY and SVGAGI. CDR3 amino acids: CASSSDSLNEKLFF. The DNA of the CDR3 is TGTGCCAGCAGTTCCGACAGCCTTAATGAAAAACTGTTTTTT.

J is TRBJ1-6 and V is TRBV6-1, with TRBD1 identical over 7 bases. V lost 9 bases and J lost 7; bases outside the gene matches: 6. The CDR3 is 13 residues long. The germline CDR1 and CDR2 sequences are MNHNS and SASEGT. In DNA, the CDR3 is TGTGCCAGTCTGACAGGGAACAATTCACCCCTCCACTTT. The encoded protein is CASLTGNNSPLHF.

The rearrangement joins TRBV7-9 to TRBJ1-3; D is undetermined. The V gene's germline CDR1 is SEHNR and CDR2 FQNEAQ (reference sequence). The CDR3 has 13 residues. V lost 3 bases to trimming and J lost 7 bases, with 10 bases between them. The CDR3 sequence: CASSLGSVNTIYF. CDR3 in DNA: TGTGCCAGCAGCTTGGGCAGTGTGAACACCATATATTTT.

In DNA, the CDR3 is TGTGCCACCAGCAGGGAGGGACTAGCGGGAGGAGGCGGGCCGGATACGCAGTATTTT. Encoded protein: CATSREGLAGGGGPDTQYF. The chain has TRBV15 and TRBJ2-3; 15 bases line up with TRBD2. This CDR3 region has 19 residues. Trimming at V came to 3 bases and at J to 6 bases, leaving 13 bases not matched to a gene. Germline lookup yields CDR1 LNHNV and CDR2 YYDKDF (reference sequence).

The genes are TRBV28 and TRBJ1-3, with TRBD1 matching 10 bases. Germline V gene lookup returns CDR1 MDHEN and CDR2 SYDVKM. The CDR3 contains 17 residues. Trimming removed 6 bases from V and 0 bases from J; junction bases left unmatched: 8. CDR3 in amino acids: CASRLRQGASSGNTIYF. CDR3 DNA: TGTGCCAGCAGGCTAAGACAGGGGGCGAGCTCTGGAAACACCATATATTTT. The full variable domain, rest sourced from reference TRBV28 and TRBJ1-3, is DVKVTQSSRYLVKRTGEKVFLECVQDMDHENMFWYRQDPGLGLRLIYFSYDVKMKEKGDIPEGYSVSREKKERFSLILESASTNQTSMYLCASRLRQGASSGNTIYFGEGSWLTVV.

The J gene is TRBJ2-1, the V gene TRBV7-9; 12 nucleotides agree with TRBD2. The germline V gene encodes CDR1 SEHNR and CDR2 FQNEAQ (reference sequence). J lost 7 bases, V lost 5 bases, and 6 bases had no gene match. The CDR3 has 15 residues. DNA for the CDR3: TGTGCCAGCAGCCAAATGACTAGCGGGAGAAATGAGCAGTTCTTC. This sequence encodes CASSQMTSGRNEQFF.

This chain connects TRBV4-1 to TRBJ2-7, with 13 nucleotides matching TRBD2. CDR1 is MGHRA, CDR2 YSYEKL, per germline. The junction had 2 bases not matched to a gene; V was cut back by 4 bases and J by 2 bases. CDR3 length equals 15 residues. The CDR3: CASSPGTSGAYEQYF. Here the CDR3 DNA reads TGCGCCAGCAGCCCAGGGACTAGCGGGGCCTACGAGCAGTACTTC.

Only a few counts were recorded for this clone. J is TRBJ2-5 and V is TRBV7-9; weak D call: TRBD2 (5 bases). Trimming took off 7 bases at V and 4 bases at J, with 16 bases between the two ends. The germline V gene has CDR1 SEHNR and CDR2 FQNEAQ (reference sequence). This CDR3 has 14 amino acids. In nucleotides, the CDR3 is TGTGCCAGCAATCTTCACGGGGTGGCAGAGACCCAGTACTTC. Translation gives CASNLHGVAETQYF.

This chain uses TRBV7-9 with TRBJ1-5; 10 nucleotides line up with TRBD1. CDR3 size: 14 residues. Germline V gene lookup returns CDR1 SEHNR and CDR2 FQNEAQ (reference sequence). With 4 bases clipped from V and 5 bases from J, the junction kept 2 bases outside the gene matches. DNA for the CDR3: TGTGCCAGCAGCTCGGACAGGGGGTATCAGCCCCAGCATTTT. Amino acid sequence: CASSSDRGYQPQHF.

The chain recombines TRBV7-9 with TRBJ1-1; 10 nucleotides agree with TRBD1. Germline CDR1 and CDR2: SEHNR and FQNEAQ (reference sequence). This CDR3 contains 15 residues. V was clipped by 5 bases and J by 10 bases; unmatched bases: 13. The CDR3 DNA reads as TGTGCCAGCAGCAACCCCGGGACAGGGGAGTATGGAGCTTTCTTT. The encoded protein is CASSNPGTGEYGAFF.